What follows is one TCR beta chain and its context. Its target is unknown. This sample was included in a study of CD8 T cells in Susac syndrome. Study observations and caveats: The number of individuals included in the study's TCR sequencing and HLA analysis was acknowledged as relatively small. CD8+ clones in Susac expanded most in TEMRA cells and active patients.

RNA, at about 0.5 to 1 ug, was reverse transcribed with random hexamers. An immunoSEQ multiplex PCR amplified TCR beta CDR3 over 54 Vbeta and 13 Jbeta. TCRdb independently ran MiXCR on the immunoSEQ multiplex PCR reads; one entry per CDR3 protein. The table has over 80,000 distinct CDR3 sequences, over 85% seen once. This TCR was sampled from a human donor with Susac syndrome. The sequenced sample consisted of CD8+ T cells from PBMCs.

DNA for the CDR3: TGTGCCAGCAGTGACCCCTTGGGTGAGCAGTTCTTC. Residues: CASSDPLGEQFF. The chain uses TRBV25-1 and TRBJ2-1; D ambiguous. The CDR3 has 12 residues. Germline V CDR1 and CDR2: MGHDK, SYGVNS. V lost 3 bases and J lost 9, with 9 bases in between. Looking up the rest from reference TRBV25-1 and TRBJ2-1 gives the full variable domain: EADIYQTPRYLVIGTGKKITLECSQTMGHDKMYWYQQDPGMELHLIHYSYGVNSTEKGDLSSESTVSRIRTEHFPLTLESARPSHTSQYLCASSDPLGEQFFGPGTRLTVL.